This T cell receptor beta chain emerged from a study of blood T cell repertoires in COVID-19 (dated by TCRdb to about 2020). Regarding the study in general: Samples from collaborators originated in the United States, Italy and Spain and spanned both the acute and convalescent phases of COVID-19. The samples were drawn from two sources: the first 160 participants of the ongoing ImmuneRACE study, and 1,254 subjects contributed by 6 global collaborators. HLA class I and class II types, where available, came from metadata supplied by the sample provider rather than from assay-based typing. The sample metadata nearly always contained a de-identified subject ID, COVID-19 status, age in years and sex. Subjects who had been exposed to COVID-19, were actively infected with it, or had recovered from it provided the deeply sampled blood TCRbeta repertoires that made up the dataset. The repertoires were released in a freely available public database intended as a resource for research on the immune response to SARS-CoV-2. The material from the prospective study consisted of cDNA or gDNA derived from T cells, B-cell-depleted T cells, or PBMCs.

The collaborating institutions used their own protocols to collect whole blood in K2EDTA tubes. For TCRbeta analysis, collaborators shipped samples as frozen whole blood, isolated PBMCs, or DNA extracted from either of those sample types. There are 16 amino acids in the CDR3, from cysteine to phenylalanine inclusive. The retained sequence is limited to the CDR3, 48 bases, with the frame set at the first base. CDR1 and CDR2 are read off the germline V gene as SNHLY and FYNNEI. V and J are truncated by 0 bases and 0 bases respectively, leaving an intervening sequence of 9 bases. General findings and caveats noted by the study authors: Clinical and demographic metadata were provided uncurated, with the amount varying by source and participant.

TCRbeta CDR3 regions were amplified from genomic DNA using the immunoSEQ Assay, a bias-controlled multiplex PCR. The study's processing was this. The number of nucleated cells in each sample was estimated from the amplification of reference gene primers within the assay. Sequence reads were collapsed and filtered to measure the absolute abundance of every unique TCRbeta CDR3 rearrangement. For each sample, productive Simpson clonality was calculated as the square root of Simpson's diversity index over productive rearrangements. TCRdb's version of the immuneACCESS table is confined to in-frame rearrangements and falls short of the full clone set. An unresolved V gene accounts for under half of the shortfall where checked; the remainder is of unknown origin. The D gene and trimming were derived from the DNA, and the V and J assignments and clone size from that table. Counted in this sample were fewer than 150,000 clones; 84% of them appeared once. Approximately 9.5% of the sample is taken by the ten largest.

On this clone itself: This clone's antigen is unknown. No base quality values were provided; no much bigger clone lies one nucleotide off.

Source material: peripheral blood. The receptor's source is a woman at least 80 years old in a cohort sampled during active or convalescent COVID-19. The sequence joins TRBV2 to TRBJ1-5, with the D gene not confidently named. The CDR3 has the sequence CASSEATGYSNQPQHF. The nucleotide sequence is TGTGCCAGCAGTGAAGCGACGGGGTATAGCAATCAGCCCCAGCATTTT.